This TCR beta chain was recovered during a study of vaccination effects on CD4 cells after COVID-19. Study-wide results and limits: Healthy vaccinees' vaccine-induced clones included only 1 of 255 cross-reacting with common cold coronaviruses. In the late period after vaccination, infection- and vaccine-induced clones contracted markedly.

The ViraFEST assay expanded antigen-specific CD4+ T cells with viral peptide pools before sequencing. When roughly eleven days of culture had elapsed, CD4+ T cells were isolated. The healthy vaccine recipients, who had no prior SARS-CoV-2 infection, showed negative nucleocapsid antibodies. Under 2.5 million PBMC were seeded per well and grown in the presence of 10 IU/ml IL-2 and about 10 ug/ml peptides. TCRdb's copy holds only in-frame clones and misses some; the assay was immunoSEQ multiplex PCR. Here the sample spans tens of thousands of clones, roughly 70% being singletons. This clone was recorded a few times. Its cognate antigen is unknown. Germline CDR1 and CDR2: MNHNS and SASEGT. There are 15 residues in the CDR3. Trimming removed 1 base from V and 7 bases from J; junction bases left unmatched: 6.

J is TRBJ1-5 and V is TRBV6-1, with TRBD1 matching 8 bases. The sequences come from CD4+ T cells from PBMCs cultured with SARS-CoV-2 spike peptides, collected before COVID-19 vaccination. The TCR sequence derives from a human donor who received a COVID-19 vaccine. The CDR3 spells CASSEVDRAYQPQHF. Here the CDR3 DNA reads TGTGCCAGCAGTGAAGTGGACAGGGCTTACCAGCCCCAGCATTTT.